These T cell receptor beta chains were read from a single sample in a study of shared clonotypes between healthy human individuals. TCRdb's table, derived via immunoSEQ multiplex PCR, lists solely in-frame clones and lacks some. The sample lists roughly 2.6 million clones; approximately 90% were seen once. Sequencing was done on a sample of naive CD4+ T cells sorted from blood. The receptors come from a man between 18 and 35 years old in good health. Each CDR3 is given with its conserved first and last residue. Fields, in order: D gene, clone size, J gene, V gene, CDR3 protein, CDR3 DNA. A D gene is named only where the DNA matches it firmly. Size is stated for part of the rows, as once, few or many counts, or as a class when the clone is expanded.

d_gene: -; abundance: -; j_gene: TRBJ2-5; v_gene: TRBV30; CDR3aa: CAWSNGGGQETQYF; CDR3nt: TGTGCCTGGAGTAATGGGGGAGGCCAAGAGACCCAGTACTTC
d_gene: TRBD2; abundance: -; j_gene: TRBJ2-7; v_gene: TRBV28; CDR3aa: CASERVSGASYEQYF; CDR3nt: TGTGCCAGCGAGCGGGTCAGCGGGGCCTCCTACGAGCAGTACTTC
d_gene: TRBD1; abundance: -; j_gene: TRBJ2-7; v_gene: TRBV5-1; CDR3aa: CASSRTGNGHEQYF; CDR3nt: TGCGCCAGCAGCAGGACAGGGAACGGCCACGAGCAGTACTTC
d_gene: TRBD1; abundance: few; j_gene: TRBJ2-2; v_gene: TRBV11-2; CDR3aa: CASSSLQGAHTGELFF; CDR3nt: TGTGCCAGCAGCTCACTACAGGGGGCTCACACCGGGGAGCTGTTTTTT
d_gene: -; abundance: -; j_gene: TRBJ2-4; v_gene: TRBV6-5; CDR3aa: CASKNGGSKNIQYF; CDR3nt: TGTGCCAGCAAGAACGGGGGATCCAAAAACATTCAGTACTTC
d_gene: TRBD1; abundance: -; j_gene: TRBJ1-2; v_gene: TRBV6-6; CDR3aa: CASRGQGIDYGYTF; CDR3nt: TGTGCCAGCAGGGGACAGGGAATAGACTATGGCTACACCTTC
d_gene: TRBD1; abundance: -; j_gene: TRBJ1-1; v_gene: TRBV6-6; CDR3aa: CASSYRDSTEAFF; CDR3nt: TGTGCCAGCAGTTACCGGGACAGTACTGAAGCTTTCTTT
d_gene: TRBD2; abundance: -; j_gene: TRBJ2-2; v_gene: TRBV2; CDR3aa: CASSSSGEGELFF; CDR3nt: TGTGCCAGCAGCTCTAGCGGGGAAGGGGAGCTGTTTTTT
d_gene: TRBD2; abundance: -; j_gene: TRBJ2-7; v_gene: TRBV4-3; CDR3aa: CASSRGAGTTYEQYF; CDR3nt: TGCGCCAGCAGCCGAGGAGCAGGGACTACCTACGAGCAGTACTTC
d_gene: -; abundance: -; j_gene: TRBJ1-2; v_gene: TRBV11-2; CDR3aa: CASRSHRDGAFYGYTF; CDR3nt: TGTGCCAGCAGGAGCCATCGGGACGGCGCTTTCTATGGCTACACCTTC
d_gene: -; abundance: -; j_gene: TRBJ2-7; v_gene: TRBV7-6; CDR3aa: CASSLVAGISSEQYF; CDR3nt: TGTGCCAGCAGCTTAGTGGCGGGGATCTCGTCGGAGCAGTACTTC
d_gene: TRBD1; abundance: once; j_gene: TRBJ2-5; v_gene: TRBV5-1; CDR3aa: CASSLVGQGAGETQYF; CDR3nt: TGCGCCAGCAGCTTGGTGGGACAGGGGGCAGGAGAGACCCAGTACTTC
d_gene: TRBD1; abundance: -; j_gene: TRBJ1-5; v_gene: TRBV9; CDR3aa: CASSRDRADQPQHF; CDR3nt: TGTGCCAGCAGCCGTGACAGGGCCGATCAGCCCCAGCATTTT
d_gene: -; abundance: -; j_gene: TRBJ1-6; v_gene: TRBV4-2; CDR3aa: CASSQDFDSPLHF; CDR3nt: TGTGCCAGCAGCCAAGATTTCGATTCACCCCTCCACTTT
d_gene: -; abundance: -; j_gene: TRBJ2-7; v_gene: TRBV15; CDR3aa: CATSREQGGNEQYF; CDR3nt: TGTGCCACCAGCAGGGAACAGGGCGGGAACGAGCAGTACTTC
d_gene: TRBD1; abundance: once; j_gene: TRBJ2-7; v_gene: TRBV6-5; CDR3aa: CASSYRDRGSYEQYF; CDR3nt: TGTGCCAGCAGTTACCGGGACAGGGGTTCTTACGAGCAGTACTTC
d_gene: -; abundance: -; j_gene: TRBJ2-2; v_gene: TRBV28; CDR3aa: CASSFRGASGELFF; CDR3nt: TGTGCCAGCAGCTTTCGGGGCGCGAGCGGGGAGCTGTTTTTT
d_gene: -; abundance: -; j_gene: TRBJ1-3; v_gene: TRBV30; CDR3aa: CAWRDWGKGGGNTIYF; CDR3nt: TGTGCCTGGAGGGATTGGGGAAAGGGAGGAGGAAACACCATATATTTT
d_gene: TRBD2; abundance: -; j_gene: TRBJ2-7; v_gene: TRBV6-6; CDR3aa: CASSRSPSGRQDEQYF; CDR3nt: TGTGCCAGCAGTCGATCCCCTAGCGGGAGGCAGGACGAGCAGTACTTC
d_gene: -; abundance: -; j_gene: TRBJ2-3; v_gene: TRBV7-9; CDR3aa: CASSPMGGDTQYF; CDR3nt: TGTGCCAGCAGCCCAATGGGGGGCGATACGCAGTATTTT
d_gene: TRBD1; abundance: -; j_gene: TRBJ2-2; v_gene: TRBV5-1; CDR3aa: CASSLTGGNTGELFF; CDR3nt: TGCGCCAGCAGCTTAACAGGGGGCAACACCGGGGAGCTGTTTTTT
d_gene: -; abundance: -; j_gene: TRBJ1-1; v_gene: TRBV6-1; CDR3aa: CASSEQQGMGTEAFF; CDR3nt: TGTGCCAGCAGTGAACAACAGGGAATGGGCACTGAAGCTTTCTTT
d_gene: TRBD1; abundance: -; j_gene: TRBJ1-1; v_gene: TRBV7-8; CDR3aa: CASSLGGRGTTEAFF; CDR3nt: TGTGCCAGCAGCTTAGGTGGCAGGGGGACCACTGAAGCTTTCTTT
d_gene: -; abundance: -; j_gene: TRBJ2-7; v_gene: TRBV6-6; CDR3aa: CASTRTGLASEQYF; CDR3nt: TGTGCCAGCACAAGGACAGGACTAGCTAGCGAGCAGTACTTC
d_gene: -; abundance: -; j_gene: TRBJ2-7; v_gene: TRBV15; CDR3aa: CATSLGQEQYF; CDR3nt: TGTGCCACCAGCCTCGGACAGGAGCAGTACTTC
d_gene: -; abundance: -; j_gene: TRBJ1-1; v_gene: TRBV7-2; CDR3aa: CASSPGRNTEAFF; CDR3nt: TGTGCCAGCAGCCCAGGGAGAAACACTGAAGCTTTCTTT
d_gene: TRBD2; abundance: -; j_gene: TRBJ2-3; v_gene: TRBV30; CDR3aa: CAWSSGGALDTQYF; CDR3nt: TGTGCCTGGAGTAGCGGGGGGGCCCTAGATACGCAGTATTTT
d_gene: -; abundance: once; j_gene: TRBJ2-3; v_gene: TRBV2; CDR3aa: CATQKGDVSQYF; CDR3nt: TGTGCCACCCAGAAAGGGGACGTTTCGCAGTATTTT
d_gene: -; abundance: -; j_gene: TRBJ1-2; v_gene: TRBV5-1; CDR3aa: CASIDPGRTYTF; CDR3nt: TGCGCCAGCATCGATCCGGGACGGACGTACACCTTC
d_gene: -; abundance: -; j_gene: TRBJ1-3; v_gene: TRBV6-1; CDR3aa: CASSDIPSGNTIYF; CDR3nt: TGTGCCAGCAGTGACATCCCCTCTGGAAACACCATATATTTT
d_gene: TRBD1; abundance: -; j_gene: TRBJ2-2; v_gene: TRBV18; CDR3aa: CASSPLDREPTGELFF; CDR3nt: TGTGCCAGCTCACCACTGGACAGGGAACCCACCGGGGAGCTGTTTTTT
d_gene: -; abundance: -; j_gene: TRBJ2-1; v_gene: TRBV28; CDR3aa: CASSLFGPSYNEQFF; CDR3nt: TGTGCCAGCAGTTTGTTTGGTCCTTCCTACAATGAGCAGTTCTTC
d_gene: -; abundance: -; j_gene: TRBJ2-7; v_gene: TRBV2; CDR3aa: CASSEWRLEQYF; CDR3nt: TGTGCCAGCAGTGAATGGCGTCTAGAGCAGTACTTC
d_gene: TRBD1; abundance: few; j_gene: TRBJ1-1; v_gene: TRBV18; CDR3aa: CASEQGSGEAFF; CDR3nt: TGTGCCAGCGAACAGGGGAGTGGGGAAGCTTTCTTT
d_gene: -; abundance: -; j_gene: TRBJ2-5; v_gene: TRBV7-2; CDR3aa: CASSLSTGPQETQYF; CDR3nt: TGTGCCAGCAGCTTATCAACAGGGCCTCAAGAGACCCAGTACTTC
d_gene: -; abundance: -; j_gene: TRBJ1-3; v_gene: TRBV11-2; CDR3aa: CASSPQGSGNTIYF; CDR3nt: TGTGCCAGCAGCCCACAGGGCTCTGGAAACACCATATATTTT
d_gene: TRBD1; abundance: -; j_gene: TRBJ1-1; v_gene: TRBV9; CDR3aa: CASSGGTANTEAFF; CDR3nt: TGTGCCAGCAGCGGGGGGACAGCGAACACTGAAGCTTTCTTT
d_gene: TRBD2; abundance: once; j_gene: TRBJ2-1; v_gene: TRBV7-3; CDR3aa: CASSPSLWVAGGVYNEQFF; CDR3nt: TGTGCCAGCAGCCCGTCGCTTTGGGTAGCGGGGGGAGTTTACAATGAGCAGTTCTTC
d_gene: TRBD2; abundance: -; j_gene: TRBJ2-5; v_gene: TRBV7-2; CDR3aa: CASSLTSGGWLDGTQYF; CDR3nt: TGTGCCAGCAGCTTGACTAGCGGGGGGTGGTTGGACGGGACCCAGTACTTC
d_gene: TRBD1; abundance: -; j_gene: TRBJ2-2; v_gene: TRBV5-1; CDR3aa: CASSLVQGSGGELFF; CDR3nt: TGCGCCAGCAGCTTGGTACAGGGGTCTGGCGGGGAGCTGTTTTTT
d_gene: -; abundance: once; j_gene: TRBJ2-1; v_gene: TRBV4-3; CDR3aa: CASSQDIGERSSYNEQFF; CDR3nt: TGCGCCAGCAGCCAAGATATCGGCGAACGGAGCTCCTACAATGAGCAGTTCTTC
d_gene: -; abundance: -; j_gene: TRBJ2-2; v_gene: TRBV5-1; CDR3aa: CASSWAGVATGELFF; CDR3nt: TGCGCCAGCAGCTGGGCAGGGGTGGCGACCGGGGAGCTGTTTTTT
d_gene: -; abundance: -; j_gene: TRBJ1-2; v_gene: TRBV19; CDR3aa: CASSNGREFYGYTF; CDR3nt: TGTGCCAGTAGTAACGGCAGGGAATTCTATGGCTACACCTTC
d_gene: -; abundance: -; j_gene: TRBJ2-1; v_gene: TRBV29-1; CDR3aa: CSVGMYNEQFF; CDR3nt: TGCAGCGTTGGGATGTACAATGAGCAGTTCTTC
d_gene: -; abundance: -; j_gene: TRBJ1-4; v_gene: TRBV4-3; CDR3aa: CASSQALGRGDEKLFF; CDR3nt: TGCGCCAGCAGCCAAGCTTTAGGGCGCGGGGATGAAAAACTGTTTTTT
d_gene: -; abundance: -; j_gene: TRBJ2-2; v_gene: TRBV19; CDR3aa: CASSMGATNTGELFF; CDR3nt: TGTGCCAGTAGTATGGGAGCCACGAACACCGGGGAGCTGTTTTTT
d_gene: -; abundance: once; j_gene: TRBJ1-1; v_gene: TRBV10-3; CDR3aa: CAISESGEGANTEAFF; CDR3nt: TGTGCCATCAGTGAGTCGGGCGAAGGGGCGAACACTGAAGCTTTCTTT
d_gene: -; abundance: -; j_gene: TRBJ2-7; v_gene: TRBV28; CDR3aa: CASSLWGAEYF; CDR3nt: TGTGCCAGCAGCCTCTGGGGCGCGGAGTACTTC
d_gene: -; abundance: few; j_gene: TRBJ2-2; v_gene: TRBV6-6; CDR3aa: CASRNTGELFF; CDR3nt: TGTGCCAGCAGGAACACCGGGGAGCTGTTTTTT
d_gene: TRBD2; abundance: -; j_gene: TRBJ2-3; v_gene: TRBV9; CDR3aa: CASSPGLAGAYTDTQYF; CDR3nt: TGTGCCAGCAGCCCAGGACTAGCGGGGGCCTACACAGATACGCAGTATTTT